This T cell receptor beta chain was captured by sequencing in a study of blood T cell repertoires in COVID-19. As for the study in general: Sample material is recorded as cDNA or gDNA derived from T cells, B-cell-depleted T cells, or PBMCs.

CDR3 size: 11 residues. The V segment lost 4 bases and the J segment 8 bases; nucleotides outside the gene matches: 2. Germline V gene sequence: CDR1 SGHRS, CDR2 YFSETQ. Repertoires were generated with immunoSEQ multiplex PCR, while TCRdb's copy carries only in-frame clones and drops some. The sample lists some 360,000 clones; approximately 89% were seen once. J is TRBJ1-2 and V is TRBV5-1; 7 positions match TRBD1. The specimen was peripheral blood. The receptor comes from a woman in her fifties or sixties with COVID-19, enrolled during active disease. The DNA for the CDR3 is TGCGCCAGCAGCGAGGACAGGGGCTACACCTTC. Residues: CASSEDRGYTF.